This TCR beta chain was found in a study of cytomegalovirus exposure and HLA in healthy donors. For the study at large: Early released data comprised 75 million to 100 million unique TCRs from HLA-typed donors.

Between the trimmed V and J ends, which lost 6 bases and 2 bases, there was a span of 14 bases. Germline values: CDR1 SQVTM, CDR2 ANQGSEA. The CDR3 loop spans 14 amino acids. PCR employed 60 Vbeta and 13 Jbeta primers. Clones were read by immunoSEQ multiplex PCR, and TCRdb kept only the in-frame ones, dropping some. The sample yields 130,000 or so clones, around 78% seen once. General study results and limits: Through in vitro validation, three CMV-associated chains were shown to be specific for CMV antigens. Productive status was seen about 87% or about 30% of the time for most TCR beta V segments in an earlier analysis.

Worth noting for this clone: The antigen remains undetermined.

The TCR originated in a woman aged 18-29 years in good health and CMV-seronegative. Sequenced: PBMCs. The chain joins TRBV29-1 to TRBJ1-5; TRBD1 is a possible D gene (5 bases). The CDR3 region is CSVVDKGGNQPQHF. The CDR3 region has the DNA TGCAGCGTCGTGGACAAGGGTGGCAATCAGCCCCAGCATTTT.